This T cell receptor (beta chain) was obtained from a study of monozygotic twins with inflammatory bowel disease. Samples each yielded cDNA through eight separate reactions. From the 5' RACE reads, TCRdb lists one entry per CDR3 protein and no DNA. The sample's table shows more than 75,000 distinct CDR3 sequences. A note on this clonotype: The antigen is undetermined.

The CDR3 covers 15 residues. From germline, CDR1 is MDHEN and CDR2 SYDVKM. Whole-study findings and limits: Repertoire similarity did not differ between concordant and discordant twins, perhaps due to limited power. With inverse Simpson as the measure, TCRbeta diversity was lower in IBD patients than in healthy co-twins.

The chain is built from TRBV28 and TRBJ2-1; the TRBD2 assignment by TCRdb is unverifiable without DNA. Sequences were obtained from blood. The sequence derives from a human donor with ulcerative colitis or Crohn's disease, or a healthy co-twin of an affected twin (not recorded which). The CDR3: CASTLKEVSYNEQFF.